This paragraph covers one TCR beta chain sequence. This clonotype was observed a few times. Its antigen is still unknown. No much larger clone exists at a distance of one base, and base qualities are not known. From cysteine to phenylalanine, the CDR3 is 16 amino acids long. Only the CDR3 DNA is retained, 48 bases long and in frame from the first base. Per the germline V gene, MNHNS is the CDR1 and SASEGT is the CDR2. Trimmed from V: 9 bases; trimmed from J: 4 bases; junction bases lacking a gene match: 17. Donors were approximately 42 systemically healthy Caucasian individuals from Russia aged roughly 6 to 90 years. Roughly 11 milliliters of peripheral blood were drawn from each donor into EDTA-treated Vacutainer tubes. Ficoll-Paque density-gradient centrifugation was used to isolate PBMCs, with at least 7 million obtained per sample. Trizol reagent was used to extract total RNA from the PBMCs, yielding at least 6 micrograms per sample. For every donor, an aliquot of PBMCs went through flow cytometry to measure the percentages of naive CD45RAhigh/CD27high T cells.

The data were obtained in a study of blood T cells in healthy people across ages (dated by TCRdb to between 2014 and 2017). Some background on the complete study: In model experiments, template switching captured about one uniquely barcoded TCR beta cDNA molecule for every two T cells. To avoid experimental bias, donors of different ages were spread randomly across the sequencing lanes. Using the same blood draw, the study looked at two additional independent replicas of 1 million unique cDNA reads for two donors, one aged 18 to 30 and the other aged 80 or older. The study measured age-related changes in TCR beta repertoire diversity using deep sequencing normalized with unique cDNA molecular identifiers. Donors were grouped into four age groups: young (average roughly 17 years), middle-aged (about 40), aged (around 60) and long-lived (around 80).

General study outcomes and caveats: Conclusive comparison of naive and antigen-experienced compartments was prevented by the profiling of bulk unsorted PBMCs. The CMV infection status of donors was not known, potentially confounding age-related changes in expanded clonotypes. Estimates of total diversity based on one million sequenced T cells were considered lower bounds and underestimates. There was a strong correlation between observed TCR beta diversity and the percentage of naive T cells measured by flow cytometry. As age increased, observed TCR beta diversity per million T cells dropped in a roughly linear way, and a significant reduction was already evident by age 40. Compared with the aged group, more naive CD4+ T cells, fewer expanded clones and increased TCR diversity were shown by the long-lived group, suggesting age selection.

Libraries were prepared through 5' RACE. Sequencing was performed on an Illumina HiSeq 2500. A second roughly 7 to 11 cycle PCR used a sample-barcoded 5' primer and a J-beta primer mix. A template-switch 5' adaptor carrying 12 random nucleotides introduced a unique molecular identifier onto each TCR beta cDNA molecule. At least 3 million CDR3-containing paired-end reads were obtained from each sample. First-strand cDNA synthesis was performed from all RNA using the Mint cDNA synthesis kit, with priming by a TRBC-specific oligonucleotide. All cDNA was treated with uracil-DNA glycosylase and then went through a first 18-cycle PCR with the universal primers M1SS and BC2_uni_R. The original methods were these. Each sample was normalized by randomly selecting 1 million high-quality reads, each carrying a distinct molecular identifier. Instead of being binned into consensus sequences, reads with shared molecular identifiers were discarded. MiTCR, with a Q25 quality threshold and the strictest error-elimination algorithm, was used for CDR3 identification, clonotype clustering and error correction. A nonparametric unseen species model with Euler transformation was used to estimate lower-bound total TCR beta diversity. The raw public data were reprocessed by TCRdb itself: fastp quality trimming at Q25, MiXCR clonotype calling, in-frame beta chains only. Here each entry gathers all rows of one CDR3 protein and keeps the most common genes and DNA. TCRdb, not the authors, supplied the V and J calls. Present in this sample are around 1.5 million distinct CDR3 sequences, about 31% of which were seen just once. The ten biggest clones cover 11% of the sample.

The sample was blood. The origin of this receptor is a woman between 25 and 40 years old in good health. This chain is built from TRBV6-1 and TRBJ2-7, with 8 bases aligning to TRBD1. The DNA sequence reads TGTGCCAGTTGGAGACAGGGGAGCCAAAAACCATACGAGCAGTACTTC. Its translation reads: CASWRQGSQKPYEQYF.